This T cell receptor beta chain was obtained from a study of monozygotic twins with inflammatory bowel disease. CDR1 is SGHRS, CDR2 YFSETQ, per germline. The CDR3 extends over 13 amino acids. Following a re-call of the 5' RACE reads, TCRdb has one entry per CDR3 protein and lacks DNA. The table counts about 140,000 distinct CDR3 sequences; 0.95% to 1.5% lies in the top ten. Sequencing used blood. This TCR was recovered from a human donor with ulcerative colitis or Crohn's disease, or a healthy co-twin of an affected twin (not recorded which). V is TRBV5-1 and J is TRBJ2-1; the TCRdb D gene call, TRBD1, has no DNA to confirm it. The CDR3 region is CASSLVVSDEQFF.